This TCR beta chain was sequenced for a study of T cells in Graves' hyperthyroidism and ophthalmopathy. Study at large: Once the initial diagnosis was made, peripheral blood was obtained before any treatment. The study's findings and limits: Most clonotypes expanded in the thyroid (above 0.001) were also present in blood.

As concerns this clonotype: Its cognate antigen is unknown.

The V gene lost 2 bases and the J gene lost 3 bases, with 10 bases spanning the gap. This CDR3 has 13 amino acids. CDR1 is GTSNPN and CDR2 is SVGIG in the germline V gene (reference sequence). Exclusion criteria comprised uncontrolled infection, other autoimmune disease, pregnancy or lactation. TCR beta CDR3 regions were amplified from RNA. HTBI primers were employed in a first-round RT-PCR of the TCR CDR3. TCRdb reprocessed the multiplex PCR reads with MiXCR, giving one entry per CDR3 protein. In the table there are 550,000 to 600,000 distinct CDR3 sequences, more than 13% of which are singletons. Sequenced sample: blood. This chain links TRBV30 with TRBJ1-2, with D possibly TRBD1 on 5 matching bases. The receptor was isolated from a young woman with Graves' ophthalmopathy. CDR3 coding DNA: TGTGCCTGGAGTCGGGGCAGGGACTATGGCTACACCTTC. Its translation is CAWSRGRDYGYTF.